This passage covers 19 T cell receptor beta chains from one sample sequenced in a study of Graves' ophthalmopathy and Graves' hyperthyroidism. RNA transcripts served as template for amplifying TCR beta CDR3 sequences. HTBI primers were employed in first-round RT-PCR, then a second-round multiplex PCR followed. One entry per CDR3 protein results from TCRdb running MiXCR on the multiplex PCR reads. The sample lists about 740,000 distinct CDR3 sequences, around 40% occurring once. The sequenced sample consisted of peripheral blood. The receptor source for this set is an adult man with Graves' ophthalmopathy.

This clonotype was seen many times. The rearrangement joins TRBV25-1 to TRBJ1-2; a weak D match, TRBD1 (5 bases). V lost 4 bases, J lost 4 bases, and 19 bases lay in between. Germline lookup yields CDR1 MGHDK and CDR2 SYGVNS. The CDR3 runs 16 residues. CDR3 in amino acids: CASSARGKGAPYGYTF. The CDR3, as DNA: TGTGCCAGCAGTGCCCGTGGGAAAGGGGCGCCCTATGGCTACACCTTC.

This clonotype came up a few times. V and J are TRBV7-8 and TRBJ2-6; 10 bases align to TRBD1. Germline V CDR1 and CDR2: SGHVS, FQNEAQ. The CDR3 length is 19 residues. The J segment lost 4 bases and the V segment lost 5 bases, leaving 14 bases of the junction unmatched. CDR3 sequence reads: CASSNTGQGSESGANVLTF. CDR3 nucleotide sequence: TGTGCCAGCAGCAACACGGGACAGGGGTCTGAGTCGGGGGCCAACGTCCTGACTTTC.

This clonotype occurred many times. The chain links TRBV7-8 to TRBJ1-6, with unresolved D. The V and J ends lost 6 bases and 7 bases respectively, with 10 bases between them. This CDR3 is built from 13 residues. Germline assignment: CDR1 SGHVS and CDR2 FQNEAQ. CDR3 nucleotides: TGTGCCAGCAGGATAGCCGGAAATTCACCCCTCCACTTT. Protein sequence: CASRIAGNSPLHF.

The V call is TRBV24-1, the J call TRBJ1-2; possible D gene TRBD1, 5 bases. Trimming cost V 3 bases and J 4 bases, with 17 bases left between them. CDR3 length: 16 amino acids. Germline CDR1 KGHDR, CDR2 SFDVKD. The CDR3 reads CATSDPGAPQGYGYTF. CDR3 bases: TGTGCCACCAGTGATCCAGGAGCGCCCCAGGGCTATGGCTACACCTTC.

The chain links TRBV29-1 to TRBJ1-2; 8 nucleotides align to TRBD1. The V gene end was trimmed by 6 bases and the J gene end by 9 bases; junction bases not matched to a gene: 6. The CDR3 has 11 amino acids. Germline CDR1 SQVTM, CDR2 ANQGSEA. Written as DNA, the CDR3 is TGCAGCGTGGAAACAGGGGGGAGCTACACCTTC. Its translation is CSVETGGSYTF.

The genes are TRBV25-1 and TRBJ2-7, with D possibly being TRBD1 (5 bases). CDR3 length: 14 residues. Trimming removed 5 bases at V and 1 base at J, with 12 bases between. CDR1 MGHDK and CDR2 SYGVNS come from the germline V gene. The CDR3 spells CASSLYRLSYEQYF. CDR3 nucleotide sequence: TGTGCCAGCAGTTTGTACAGGTTGTCCTACGAGCAGTACTTC.

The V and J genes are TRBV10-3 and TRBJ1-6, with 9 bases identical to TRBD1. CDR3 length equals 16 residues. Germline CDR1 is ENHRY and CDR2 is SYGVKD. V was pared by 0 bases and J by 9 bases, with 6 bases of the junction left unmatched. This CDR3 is CAISESTVTGGSPLHF. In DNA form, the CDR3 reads TGTGCCATCAGTGAGTCGACCGTGACAGGGGGTTCACCCCTCCACTTT.

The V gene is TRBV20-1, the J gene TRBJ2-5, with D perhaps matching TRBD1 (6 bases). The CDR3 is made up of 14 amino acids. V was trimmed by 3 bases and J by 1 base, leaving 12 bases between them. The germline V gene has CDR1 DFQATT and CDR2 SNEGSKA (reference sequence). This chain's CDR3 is CSARDGTSQETQYF. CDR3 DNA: TGCAGTGCTAGGGACGGGACATCCCAAGAGACCCAGTACTTC.

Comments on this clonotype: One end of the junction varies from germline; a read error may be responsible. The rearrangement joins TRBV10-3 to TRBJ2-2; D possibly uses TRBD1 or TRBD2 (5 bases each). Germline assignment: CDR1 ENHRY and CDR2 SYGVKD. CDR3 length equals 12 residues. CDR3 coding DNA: TGTGCCAGCCGAACGGACACCGGGAAGCTGTTTTTT. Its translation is CASRTDTGKLFF.

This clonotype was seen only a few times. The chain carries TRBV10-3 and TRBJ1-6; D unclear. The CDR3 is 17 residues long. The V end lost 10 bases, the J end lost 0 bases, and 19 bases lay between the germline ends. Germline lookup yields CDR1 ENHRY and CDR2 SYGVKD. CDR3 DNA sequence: TGTGCCAGCAGGTTGTTTGCAGCAAGCTCCTATAATTCACCCCTCCACTTT. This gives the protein CASRLFAASSYNSPLHF.

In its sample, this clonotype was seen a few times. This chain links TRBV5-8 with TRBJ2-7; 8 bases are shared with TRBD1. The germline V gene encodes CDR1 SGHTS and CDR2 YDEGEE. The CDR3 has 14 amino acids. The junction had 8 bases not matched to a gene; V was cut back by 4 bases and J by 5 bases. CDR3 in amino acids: CASSHRTGSDEQYF. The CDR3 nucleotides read TGTGCCAGCAGCCATCGGACAGGGAGCGACGAGCAGTACTTC.

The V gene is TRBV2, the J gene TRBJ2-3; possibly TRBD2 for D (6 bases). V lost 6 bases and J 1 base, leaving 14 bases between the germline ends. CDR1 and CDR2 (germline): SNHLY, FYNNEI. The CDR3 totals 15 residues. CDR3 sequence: CASSGGGEGTDTQYF. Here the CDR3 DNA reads TGTGCCAGCAGCGGAGGAGGGGAGGGCACAGATACGCAGTATTTT.

The CDR3 is CASSLNPPGYSPLHF. CDR3 in DNA: TGTGCCAGCAGTTTAAATCCCCCAGGGTACTCACCCCTCCACTTT. The rearrangement joins TRBV2 to TRBJ1-6; D is possibly TRBD1 (5 bases). The CDR3 is 15 residues long. Trimming pared 5 bases from V and 10 bases from J, leaving 18 bases between. CDR1 and CDR2 from the germline V gene are SNHLY and FYNNEI.

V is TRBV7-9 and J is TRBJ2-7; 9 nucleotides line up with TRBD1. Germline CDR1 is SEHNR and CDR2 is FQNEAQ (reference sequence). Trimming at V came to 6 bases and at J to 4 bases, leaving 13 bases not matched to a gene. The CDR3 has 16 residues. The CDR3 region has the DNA TGTGCCAGCAGTTGCCGACAGGGGGGATACCTATACGAGCAGTACTTC. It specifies CASSCRQGGYLYEQYF.

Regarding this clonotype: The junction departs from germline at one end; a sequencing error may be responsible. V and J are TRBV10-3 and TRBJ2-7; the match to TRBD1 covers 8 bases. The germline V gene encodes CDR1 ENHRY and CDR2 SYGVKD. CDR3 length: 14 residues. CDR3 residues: CASSSRTGTGEQYF. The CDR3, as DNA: TGTGCCAGCAGTTCCCGGACAGGGACCGGCGAGCAGTACTTC.

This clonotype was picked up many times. CDR3 bases: TGTGCCAGCAGTGAAGGGACAGCTACCGGGGAGCTGTTTTTT. Its translation: CASSEGTATGELFF. The chain recombines TRBV6-4 with TRBJ2-2; 7 positions agree with TRBD1. Germline V CDR1 and CDR2: MRHNA, SNTAGT. V was clipped by 3 bases and J by 5 bases; unmatched bases: 3. The CDR3 has 14 amino acids.

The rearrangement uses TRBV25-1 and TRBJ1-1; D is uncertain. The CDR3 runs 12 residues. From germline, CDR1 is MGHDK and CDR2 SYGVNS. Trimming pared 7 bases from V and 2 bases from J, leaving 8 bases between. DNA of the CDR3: TGTGCCAGCACCCTTTTAAACACTGAAGCTTTCTTT. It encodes CASTLLNTEAFF.

CDR3 sequence reads: CASSLQGIGYTF. DNA for the CDR3: TGTGCCAGCAGCTTACAGGGAATTGGCTACACCTTC. This chain joins TRBV7-9 and TRBJ1-2; TRBD1 might be the D (5 bases). This CDR3 has 12 amino acids. V was trimmed by 2 bases and J by 7 bases, leaving 8 bases between them. Germline CDR1 and CDR2: SEHNR and FQNEAQ (reference sequence). The variable domain in full, completed from reference TRBV7-9 and TRBJ1-2, reads DTGVSQNPRHKITKRGQNVTFRCDPISEHNRLYWYRQTLGQGPEFLTYFQNEAQLEKSRLLSDRFSAERPKGSFSTLEIQRTEQGDSAMYLCASSLQGIGYTFGSGTRLTVV.

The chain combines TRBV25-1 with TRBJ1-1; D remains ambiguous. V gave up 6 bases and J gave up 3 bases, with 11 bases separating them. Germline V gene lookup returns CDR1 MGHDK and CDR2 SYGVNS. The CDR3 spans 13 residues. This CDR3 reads CASSPGGHTEAFF. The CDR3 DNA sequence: TGTGCCAGCAGCCCTGGAGGGCACACTGAAGCTTTCTTT.